This TCR beta chain was obtained from a study of T cells in Graves' hyperthyroidism and ophthalmopathy. This clonotype was observed a handful of times. The CDR3 length is 16 residues. Trimming cost V 6 bases and J 0 bases, with 15 bases left between them. Per germline, CDR1 LNHDA and CDR2 SQIVND (reference sequence). RNA transcripts were the template for amplifying TCR beta CDR3 regions. With the HTBI primer set, the TCR CDR3 went through a first round of RT-PCR. TCRdb ran MiXCR on the multiplex PCR reads and lists one entry per CDR3 protein. Of 550,000 to 600,000 distinct CDR3 sequences in the sample, 16% were seen once.

The receptor was derived from a woman between 18 and 30 years old with Graves' hyperthyroidism. The sequenced material came from blood. The chain carries TRBV19 and TRBJ2-1; either TRBD1 or TRBD2 may fit D (5 bases each). The CDR3 bases are TGTGCCAGTAGCCCCCCGGGACGGGTCTCCTACAATGAGCAGTTCTTC. Residues: CASSPPGRVSYNEQFF.